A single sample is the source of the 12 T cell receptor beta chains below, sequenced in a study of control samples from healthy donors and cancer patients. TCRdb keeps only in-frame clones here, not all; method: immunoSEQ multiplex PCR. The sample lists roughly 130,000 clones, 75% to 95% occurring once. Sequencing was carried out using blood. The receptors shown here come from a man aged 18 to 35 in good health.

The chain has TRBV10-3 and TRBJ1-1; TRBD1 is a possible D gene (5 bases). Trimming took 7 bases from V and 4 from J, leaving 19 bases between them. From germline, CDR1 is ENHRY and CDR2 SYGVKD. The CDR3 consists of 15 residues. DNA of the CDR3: TGTGCCATCAATCAAAGGGGTATAGGTAGCACTGAAGCTTTCTTT. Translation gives CAINQRGIGSTEAFF.

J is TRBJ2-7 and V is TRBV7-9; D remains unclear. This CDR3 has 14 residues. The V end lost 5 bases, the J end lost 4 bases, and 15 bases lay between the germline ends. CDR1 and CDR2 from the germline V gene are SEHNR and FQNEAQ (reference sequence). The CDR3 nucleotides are TGTGCCAGCAGCCCCCCGGCTTCCCCTTACGAGCAGTACGTC. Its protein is CASSPPASPYEQYV.

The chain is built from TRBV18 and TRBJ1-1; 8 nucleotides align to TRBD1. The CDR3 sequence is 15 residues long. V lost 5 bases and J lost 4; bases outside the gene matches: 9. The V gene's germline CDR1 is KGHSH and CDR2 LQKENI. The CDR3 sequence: CASSDVQGAGTEAFF. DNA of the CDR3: TGTGCCAGCTCAGACGTTCAGGGGGCGGGCACTGAAGCTTTCTTT.

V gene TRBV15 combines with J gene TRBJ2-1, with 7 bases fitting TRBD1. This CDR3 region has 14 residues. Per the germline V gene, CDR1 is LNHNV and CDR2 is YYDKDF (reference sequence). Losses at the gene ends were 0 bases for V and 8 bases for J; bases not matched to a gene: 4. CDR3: CATSRDRTGYEQFF. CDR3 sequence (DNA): TGTGCCACCAGCAGAGATCGGACAGGCTATGAGCAGTTCTTC.

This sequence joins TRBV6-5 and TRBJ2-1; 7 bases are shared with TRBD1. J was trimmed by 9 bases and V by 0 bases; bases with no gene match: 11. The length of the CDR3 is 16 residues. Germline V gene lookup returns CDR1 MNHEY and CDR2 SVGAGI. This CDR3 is CASSYSTGSRPFEQFF. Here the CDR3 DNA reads TGTGCCAGCAGTTACTCGACAGGGAGTAGACCGTTTGAGCAGTTCTTC.

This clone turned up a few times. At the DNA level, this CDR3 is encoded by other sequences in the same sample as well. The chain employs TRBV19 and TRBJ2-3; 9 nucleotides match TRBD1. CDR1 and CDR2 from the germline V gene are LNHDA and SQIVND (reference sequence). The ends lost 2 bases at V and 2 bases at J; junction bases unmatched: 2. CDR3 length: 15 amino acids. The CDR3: CASSIRTGVTDTQYF. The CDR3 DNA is TGTGCCAGTAGTATAAGGACAGGGGTCACAGATACGCAGTATTTT.

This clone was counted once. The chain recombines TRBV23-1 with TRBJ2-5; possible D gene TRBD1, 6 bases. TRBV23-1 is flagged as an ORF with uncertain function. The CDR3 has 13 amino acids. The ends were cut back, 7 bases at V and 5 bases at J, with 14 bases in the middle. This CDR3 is CASTPRGLETQYF. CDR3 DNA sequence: TGCGCCAGCACCCCAAGGGGGTTGGAGACCCAGTACTTC.

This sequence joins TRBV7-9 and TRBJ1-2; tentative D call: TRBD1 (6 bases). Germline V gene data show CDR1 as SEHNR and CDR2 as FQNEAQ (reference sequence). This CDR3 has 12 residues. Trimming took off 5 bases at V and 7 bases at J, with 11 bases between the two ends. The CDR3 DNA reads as TGTGCCAGCAGCCCTAGAGGGGGTGGCTACACCTTC. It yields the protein CASSPRGGGYTF.

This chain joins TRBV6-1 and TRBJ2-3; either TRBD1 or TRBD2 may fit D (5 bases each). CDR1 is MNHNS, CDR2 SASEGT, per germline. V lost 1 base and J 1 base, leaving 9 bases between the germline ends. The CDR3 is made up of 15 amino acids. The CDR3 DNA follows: TGTGCCAGCAGTGAAGAACTAGGGGGCACAGATACGCAGTATTTT. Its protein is CASSEELGGTDTQYF.

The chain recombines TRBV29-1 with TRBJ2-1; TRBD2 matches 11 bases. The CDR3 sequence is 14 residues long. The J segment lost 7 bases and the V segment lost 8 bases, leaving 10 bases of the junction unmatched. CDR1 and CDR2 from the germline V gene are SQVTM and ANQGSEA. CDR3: CSSGTSGLRNEQFF. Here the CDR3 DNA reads TGCAGCTCCGGGACTAGCGGACTGAGGAATGAGCAGTTCTTC.

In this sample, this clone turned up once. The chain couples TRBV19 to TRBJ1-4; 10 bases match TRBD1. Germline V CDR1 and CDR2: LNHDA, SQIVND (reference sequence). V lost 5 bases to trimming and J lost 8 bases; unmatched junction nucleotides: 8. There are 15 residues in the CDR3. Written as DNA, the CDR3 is TGTGCCAGTAGTCCAGAGACAGGGGGCGGCGAAAAACTGTTTTTT. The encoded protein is CASSPETGGGEKLFF.

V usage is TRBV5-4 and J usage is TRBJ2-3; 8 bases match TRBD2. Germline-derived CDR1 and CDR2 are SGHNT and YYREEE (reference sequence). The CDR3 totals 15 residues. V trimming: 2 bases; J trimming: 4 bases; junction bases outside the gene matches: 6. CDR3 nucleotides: TGTGCCAGCAGCTTTCAGAGCGGGAGCGCAGATACGCAGTATTTT. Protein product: CASSFQSGSADTQYF.